This TCR beta chain was sequenced during a study of early stage breast cancer tumors listed by TCRdb under 2017. A note on the overall study: Of the roughly 15 invasive breast tumors, 12 to 13 were found to be estrogen receptor-positive, progesterone receptor-positive and HER2-negative. About 65% of the 12 ER+/PR+/HER2- tumors were invasive ductal carcinomas, while the other four were invasive lobular carcinomas. A read coverage of roughly 10-fold per sample was achieved on average. Across all samples, roughly 2,800,000 templates representing about 1,100,000 unique clonotypes were detected.

A remark on this clone: No antigen is known for it. Base quality data are lacking; no much larger clone is found one base away.

Each sample was amplified in two independent genomic DNA replicates, using around 0.55 ug for blood and about 1.5 ug for tumor or normal breast. TCRB sequencing of genomic DNA was carried out with the ImmunoSeq Intro kit according to the manufacturer's instructions. The multiplex PCR ran for about 31 cycles using proprietary primers and spike-in control sequences for absolute quantification. Single-end 150-bp reads were used to sequence an 87-bp fragment spanning the CDR3 plus the flanking V and J genes. Seven samples, with two replicates for each sample, were multiplexed per lane of an Illumina MiSeq using version 3.0 chemistry. The original pipeline was this. Raw data were processed by the vendor's proprietary pipeline, with both replicates merged into one result per sample. To define clonotypes, the study grouped productive rearrangements that shared the V-gene family, CDR3 amino acid sequence and J-gene segment. Clonality was computed as 1 minus the normalized Shannon entropy (Pielou evenness) of TCRB abundances. To estimate T cell density, the total number of templates was divided by the input cell count, which was inferred from how much DNA went in. Recon with default parameters was used to estimate total repertoire diversity and clonality. Tumor-enriched clonotypes were defined as having over 0.1% abundance in tumor and at least 32-fold higher abundance than in normal breast. Not all clones reach the TCRdb copy of this immuneACCESS table, which keeps in-frame sequences only. Checked studies attribute under half of the gap to unresolved V genes and leave the rest unexplained. For V, J and clone size, that table is used; D and trimming come from the DNA. The sample data list 25,000 to 30,000 clones, and roughly three fifths of these were observed just once. 8.5% of the sample goes to the ten largest clones.

Trimming leaves V shorter by 2 bases and J shorter by 5 bases, with the junction holding 5 bases beyond the gene matches. In the germline V gene, CDR1 corresponds to SGHAT and CDR2 to FQNNGV. The CDR3 spans 14 residues, from the cysteine through the phenylalanine. Of the read, only the CDR3 DNA is kept; its 42 bases are in frame from base 1. Dicing about 18-50 mg of tumor tissue typically produced more than 2.5 ug of DNA. The study profiled bulk TCR beta-chain repertoires in matched peripheral blood, tumor and adjacent normal breast tissue taken from over 15 patients with early-stage breast cancer. After resection, tumor tissue identified by eye was cut out and put into prechilled RNAlater. Using a TissueLyser II, about 17-50 mg of tumor tissue was diced and homogenized in RLTplus buffer with beta-mercaptoethanol and antifoaming agent. The Qiagen AllPrep DNA/RNA Mini kit was used to extract genomic DNA.

Broader findings and caveats from the paper: Bulk genomic DNA sequencing of unsorted cells missed chain pairing and functional markers such as CD4, CD8 and FOXP3. Enriched TCRB sequences shared across patients were mostly commonly generated sequences, unlikely to play an important role in the tumor microenvironment. Repertoires from blood and normal breast were more alike than repertoires from blood and tumor, and in about 90% of the 16 patients, comparing each tissue with blood separated tumor from normal. Because the cohort was small, a breakdown by tumor subtype could not be done. Compared with adjacent normal breast tissue, tumors had around 2.6-fold higher T cell density and higher clonality.

The clonotype originates from a person aged 45-60 years with breast cancer. The chain is encoded by TRBV11-2 joined to TRBJ2-5; 7 bases in between match TRBD2. The sample comprised breast tumor tissue. In nucleotide form, the sequence is TGTGCCAGCAGCTTAAGCGGGGTCATGGAGACCCAGTACTTC. Its protein reads: CASSLSGVMETQYF.